The source of this TCR beta chain is a study of beta chain features in type 1 diabetes. Study-wide results and caveats: People with Type 1 diabetes carried modestly yet significantly shorter TCRB CDR3s in all four CD4+ subsets.

This clone was observed a handful of times. Antigen unknown. This CDR3 region has 13 residues. Germline values: CDR1 MNHEY, CDR2 SMNVEV (reference sequence). V dropped 2 bases and J dropped 0 bases, with 4 bases sitting between them. What was sequenced were expressed TCRB transcripts, since all of the isolated RNA had been reverse transcribed. TCRdb's table, derived via immunoSEQ multiplex PCR, lists solely in-frame clones and lacks some. The table includes about 340,000 clones, approximately 15% detected once. The sample comprised naive CD4+ T cells from blood. The chain carries TRBV27 and TRBJ1-1; D unclear. The receptor was derived from a woman between 18 and 30 years old with type 1 diabetes. The CDR3, as DNA: TGTGCCAGCAGTTTACGTCTGAACACTGAAGCTTTCTTT. Protein: CASSLRLNTEAFF.